One and the same sample provided the 22 T cell receptor beta chains below, sequenced in a study of T cell repertoires in cytomegalovirus infection. These TCRs' antigens remain unknown. Each CDR3 protein is one row after TCRdb ran MiXCR on the reads. The sample has more than 90,000 distinct CDR3 sequences, around a tenth seen once. Sequenced sample: PBMCs, sequenced either directly or after in vitro stimulation (not recorded which). Every receptor here comes from a human donor in good health (CMV status not recorded). Some clones in this sample may be carry-over from other donors' samples.

This clonotype was seen more than once but under ten times. The gene calls are TRBV19 and TRBJ2-1; 9 positions match TRBD2. CDR3 length: 15 amino acids. Germline V gene data show CDR1 as LNHDA and CDR2 as SQIVND (reference sequence). J lost 5 bases, V lost 7 bases, and 9 bases had no gene match. This CDR3 is CASTPLAGLHNEQFF. The CDR3 DNA is TGTGCCAGTACCCCGCTAGCGGGACTACACAATGAGCAGTTCTTC.

This clonotype has only a few counts. The chain couples TRBV15 to TRBJ1-1; 10 bases agree with TRBD1. J lost 10 bases, V lost 3 bases, and 11 bases had no gene match. Germline CDR1 reads LNHNV; CDR2 reads YYDKDF (reference sequence). The CDR3 runs to 15 residues. The CDR3 DNA is TGTGCCACCAGCAGGGGAGGGACAGGGGATTTGGGAGCTTTCTTT. It encodes CATSRGGTGDLGAFF.

The sample holds many counts of this clonotype. The genes are TRBV12-5 and TRBJ1-1; TRBD1 might be the D (5 bases). Germline-derived CDR1 and CDR2 are LGHNT and FRNRAP. This CDR3 is built from 16 residues. The germline V and J ends were trimmed by 1 base and 4 bases, with 16 bases remaining between them. This chain's CDR3 is CASGLGKLTAGTEAFF. In DNA form, the CDR3 reads TGTGCTAGTGGTTTGGGAAAGCTGACAGCTGGCACTGAAGCTTTCTTT. The complete variable domain, with remaining parts taken from reference TRBV12-5 and TRBJ1-1, reads DARVTQTPRHKVTEMGQEVTMRCQPILGHNTVFWYRQTMMQGLELLAYFRNRAPLDDSGMPKDRFSAEMPDATLATLKIQPSEPRDSAVYFCASGLGKLTAGTEAFFGQGTRLTVV.

The chain recombines TRBV9 with TRBJ1-1; D is unclear. CDR1 is SGDLS, CDR2 YYNGEE, per germline. This CDR3 is 16 amino acids long. V was trimmed by 0 bases and J by 3 bases, leaving 15 bases between them. The CDR3 sequence: CASSVAITPGDTEAFF. CDR3 in DNA: TGTGCCAGCAGCGTAGCTATTACACCCGGGGACACTGAAGCTTTCTTT.

This clonotype was counted between two and nine times. The gene calls are TRBV18 and TRBJ1-4; D ambiguous. Germline assignment: CDR1 KGHSH and CDR2 LQKENI. V was cut by 3 bases and J by 0 bases, with 5 bases left in between. The CDR3 consists of 14 residues. The chain's CDR3 is CASSPTATNEKLFF. The CDR3 nucleotides are TGTGCCAGCTCACCTACAGCAACTAATGAAAAACTGTTTTTT.

This clonotype was observed a few times. The chain recombines TRBV7-2 with TRBJ2-1, with D possibly called TRBD1 or TRBD2 (5 bases each). Germline CDR1 reads SGHTA; CDR2 reads FQGNSA. V lost 4 bases to trimming and J lost 8 bases, with 15 bases between them. The CDR3 contains 14 residues. The CDR3 loop reads CASSSRGSYYEQFF. The CDR3 nucleotides are TGTGCCAGCAGCTCCCGGGGCTCTTATTATGAGCAGTTCTTC.

A few counts support this clonotype. The CDR3 nucleotides read TGTGCCTGGAGTGACCCTCTGTTCCCAGCGGGAGTTCGGTTCTTC. Its protein product is CAWSDPLFPAGVRFF. The V call is TRBV30, the J call TRBJ2-1; 8 bases are a match to TRBD2. This CDR3 spans 15 amino acids. Germline V gene lookup returns CDR1 GTSNPN and CDR2 SVGIG (reference sequence). The V segment lost 1 base and the J segment 15 bases; nucleotides outside the gene matches: 17.

This clonotype has ten or more counts. At one of its ends the junction is not consistent with the germline gene, which may arise from a read error. J is TRBJ2-7 and V is TRBV11-1; 9 bases are a match to TRBD1. CDR3 length: 15 amino acids. Germline V lookup: CDR1 SGHAT, CDR2 FQDESV (reference sequence). CDR3 nucleotides: TGTGCCAGCAGATTAGCCGGGACAGGGCTCTACGAGCAGTACTTC. Translated: CASRLAGTGLYEQYF.

There are many counts of this clonotype. The chain recombines TRBV7-9 with TRBJ2-1; possibly TRBD2 for D (5 bases). Looked up from germline, CDR1 is SEHNR and CDR2 is FQNEAQ (reference sequence). The V gene lost 0 bases and the J gene lost 2 bases, with 8 bases spanning the gap. The CDR3 contains 15 residues. The CDR3 coding sequence is TGTGCCAGCAGCTTAGCCGGGAATCCCTACAATGAGCAGTTCTTC. Its translation is CASSLAGNPYNEQFF.

In this sample, this clonotype turned up many times. The chain carries TRBV7-2 and TRBJ2-3, with no clear D. Trimming pared 1 base from V and 7 bases from J, leaving 12 bases between. This CDR3 spans 14 amino acids. Germline values: CDR1 SGHTA, CDR2 FQGNSA. The CDR3 region is CASSLGLRRNTQYF. The CDR3 DNA sequence: TGTGCCAGCAGCTTAGGGTTGCGCCGGAATACGCAGTATTTT.

This clonotype occurred many times. V is TRBV7-2 and J is TRBJ2-1; D is possibly TRBD1 (6 bases). V lost 1 base, J lost 7 bases, and 11 bases lay in between. The CDR3 spans 14 residues. CDR1 and CDR2 from the germline V gene are SGHTA and FQGNSA. The CDR3 spells CASSLGFQGNEQFF. CDR3 in DNA: TGTGCCAGCAGCTTAGGTTTTCAGGGGAATGAGCAGTTCTTC.

This clonotype was counted between two and nine times. The rearrangement joins TRBV28 to TRBJ2-5; TRBD1 is a possible D gene (6 bases). The CDR3 sequence is 14 residues long. With 3 bases removed from V and 5 bases from J, the gap between germline ends came to 13 bases. The germline gives CDR1 MDHEN, CDR2 SYDVKM. The CDR3, as DNA: TGTGCCAGCAGTTTCCTACAGGGTCCCGAGACCCAGTACTTC. Translation gives CASSFLQGPETQYF.

This chain connects TRBV29-1 to TRBJ2-1, with 8 bases matching TRBD2. The CDR3 is 15 amino acids. Trimming removed 3 bases from V and 7 bases from J; junction bases left unmatched: 11. In germline, CDR1 is SQVTM, CDR2 ANQGSEA. As DNA, the CDR3 is TGCAGCGTTGATTCGAGCGGGAGTTCGTGGAATGAGCAGTTCTTC. This codes for CSVDSSGSSWNEQFF.

Many counts were recorded for this clonotype. This chain uses TRBV7-2 with TRBJ2-1; 8 bases map to TRBD1. V was clipped by 2 bases and J by 9 bases; unmatched bases: 9. Germline V gene lookup returns CDR1 SGHTA and CDR2 FQGNSA. CDR3 length equals 15 residues. In DNA, the CDR3 is TGTGCCAGCAGCTTAAAGGCAGGGGGCTCTGGTGAGCAGTTCTTC. Protein sequence: CASSLKAGGSGEQFF.

This clonotype was detected a few times. The rearrangement uses TRBV4-1 and TRBJ2-3; D call uncertain. V was pared by 2 bases and J by 3 bases, with 12 bases between. The CDR3 extends over 15 amino acids. CDR1 and CDR2 (germline): MGHRA, YSYEKL. The CDR3 region has the DNA TGCGCCAGCAGCCAACGGCTAGTTGGGACAGATACGCAGTATTTT. Its translation is CASSQRLVGTDTQYF.

The chain combines TRBV7-9 with TRBJ1-2; 7 nucleotides agree with TRBD1. Germline loops: CDR1 SEHNR, CDR2 FQNEAQ (reference sequence). J lost 4 bases, V lost 5 bases, and 10 bases had no gene match. The CDR3 consists of 15 residues. The CDR3 region is CASSEGAGGVYGYTF. CDR3 bases: TGTGCCAGCAGCGAGGGGGCCGGCGGAGTCTATGGCTACACCTTC.

This clonotype showed up many times. The V and J genes are TRBV7-2 and TRBJ1-1; perhaps TRBD1 as D (5 bases). Germline assignment: CDR1 SGHTA and CDR2 FQGNSA. V was clipped by 3 bases and J by 6 bases, with 14 bases between them. The CDR3 has 14 residues. The DNA for the CDR3 is TGTGCCAGCAGCTTGGGTGGGGCTATCGCTGAAGCTTTCTTT. Protein: CASSLGGAIAEAFF.

This clonotype has a handful of counts. The chain couples TRBV6-2 or TRBV6-3 to TRBJ2-1; D is perhaps TRBD2 (6 bases). Per germline, CDR1 MNHEY and CDR2 SVGEGT. CDR3 length: 11 residues. Deletions cut 4 bases from V and 15 bases from J, with 13 bases between. The CDR3 spells CASSSRLGLFF. CDR3 in DNA: TGTGCCAGCAGTTCGAGACTAGGTCTGTTCTTC.

This clonotype was recorded a few times. The chain couples TRBV19 to TRBJ1-4, with D uncertain. CDR3 length equals 14 residues. Looked up from germline, CDR1 is LNHDA and CDR2 is SQIVND (reference sequence). The CDR3, as DNA: TGTGCTACAACAGACTCGGGCCGGAATGAAAAACTGTTTTTT. It translates to CATTDSGRNEKLFF. The variable domain in full, with the rest retrieved from reference TRBV19 and TRBJ1-4, is DGGITQSPKYLFRKEGQNVTLSCEQNLNHDAMYWYRQDPGQGLRLIYYSQIVNDFQKGDIAEGYSVSREKKESFPLTVTSAQKNPTAFYLCATTDSGRNEKLFFGSGTQLSVL.

In its sample, this clonotype was seen many times. The CDR3 DNA sequence: TGTGCCAGCAGTTTCGCGAGGAATGGCTACACCTTC. The encoded protein is CASSFARNGYTF. The chain combines TRBV12-3 or TRBV12-4 with TRBJ1-2; D is undetermined. This CDR3 comprises 12 residues. V dropped 3 bases and J dropped 6 bases, with 8 bases sitting between them.

In this sample, this clonotype turned up many times. This chain uses TRBV7-2 with TRBJ2-5; a weak D match, TRBD2 (6 bases). The V and J ends lost 4 bases and 5 bases respectively, with 14 bases between them. The CDR3 is made up of 14 amino acids. The germline gives CDR1 SGHTA, CDR2 FQGNSA. The CDR3 DNA reads TGTGCCAGCAGCTCCGGGAGTAGTGGCGAGACCCAGTACTTC. Protein sequence: CASSSGSSGETQYF.

At least ten counts were recorded for this clonotype. The chain is built from TRBV7-2 and TRBJ1-1, with D hard to call. This CDR3 is built from 14 residues. V gave up 0 bases and J gave up 1 base, with 6 bases separating them. From germline, CDR1 is SGHTA and CDR2 FQGNSA. The DNA of the CDR3 is TGTGCCAGCAGCTTAGCTGTAGCGAACACTGAAGCTTTCTTT. Its translation: CASSLAVANTEAFF.